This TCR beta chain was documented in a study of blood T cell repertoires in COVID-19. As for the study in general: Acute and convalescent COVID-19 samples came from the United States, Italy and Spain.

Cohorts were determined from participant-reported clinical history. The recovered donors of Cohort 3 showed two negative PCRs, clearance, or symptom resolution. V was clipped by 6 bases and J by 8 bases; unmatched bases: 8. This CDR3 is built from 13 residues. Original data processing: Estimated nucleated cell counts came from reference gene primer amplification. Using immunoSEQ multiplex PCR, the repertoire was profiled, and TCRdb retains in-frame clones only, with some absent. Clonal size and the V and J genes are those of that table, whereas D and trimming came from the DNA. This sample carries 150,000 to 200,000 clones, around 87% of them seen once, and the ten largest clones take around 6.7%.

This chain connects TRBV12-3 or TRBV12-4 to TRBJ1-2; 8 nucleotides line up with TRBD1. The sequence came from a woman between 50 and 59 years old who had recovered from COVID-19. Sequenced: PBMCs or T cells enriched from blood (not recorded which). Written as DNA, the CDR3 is TGTGCCAGCAGCCCGGACAGGGTGGGAGGCTACACCTTC. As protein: CASSPDRVGGYTF.